Listed below are T cell receptor beta chains from one sample, sequenced in a study of T cell repertoires in cytomegalovirus infection. No antigen has been assigned to these receptors. In TCRdb, the reads were re-called with MiXCR into one record per CDR3 protein. The sample yields about 120,000 distinct CDR3 sequences, 30% seen once. The source material was CD8+ T cells from cultured PBMCs, sampled from culture after CMV antigen stimulation. The receptor source for this set is a human donor in good health (CMV status not recorded). Some clones in this sample may be carry-over from other donors' samples. Each CDR3 is given with its conserved first and last residue. Each record gives: clone size, J gene, D gene, V gene, CDR3 DNA, CDR3 protein. The D gene is left open where the match is weak. Clone size, where shown, is once, few, many, or a class for clones that have expanded.

clone size: NA; J gene: TRBJ1-6; D gene: NA; V gene: TRBV5-6; CDR3 DNA: TGTGCCAGCAGCTCCCGAGGGGGGGCTGGGAATTCACCCCTCCACTTT; CDR3 protein: CASSSRGGAGNSPLHF
clone size: NA; J gene: TRBJ2-5; D gene: NA; V gene: TRBV4-1; CDR3 DNA: TGTGCCAGCAGCCAGCCGGGACGCGGACAAGAGACCCAGTACTTC; CDR3 protein: CASSQPGRGQETQYF
clone size: many; J gene: TRBJ1-5; D gene: NA; V gene: TRBV7-2; CDR3 DNA: TGTGCCAGCAGCTCGGGTCTGGGGGATCAGCCCCAGCATTTT; CDR3 protein: CASSSGLGDQPQHF
clone size: few; J gene: TRBJ2-3; D gene: NA; V gene: TRBV6-5; CDR3 DNA: TGTGCCAGCAGTTACACAGGAGATACGCAGTATTTT; CDR3 protein: CASSYTGDTQYF
clone size: NA; J gene: TRBJ2-3; D gene: NA; V gene: TRBV7-2; CDR3 DNA: TGTGCCAGCAGCTTAGGGGCTAGCGAGACAGATACGCAGTATTTT; CDR3 protein: CASSLGASETDTQYF
clone size: few; J gene: TRBJ1-1; D gene: NA; V gene: TRBV6-1; CDR3 DNA: TGTGCCAGCAGATCCTTCGACAGGAACACTGAAGCTTTCTTT; CDR3 protein: CASRSFDRNTEAFF
clone size: NA; J gene: TRBJ1-1; D gene: NA; V gene: TRBV25-1; CDR3 DNA: TGTGCCAGCAGTGAATTTTTAGGGATTACTGAAGCTTTCTTT; CDR3 protein: CASSEFLGITEAFF
clone size: NA; J gene: TRBJ2-7; D gene: TRBD1; V gene: TRBV4-3; CDR3 DNA: TGCGCCAGCAGCCAAGGGACAGGAGTCTACGAGCAGTACTTC; CDR3 protein: CASSQGTGVYEQYF
clone size: NA; J gene: TRBJ1-1; D gene: TRBD1; V gene: TRBV29-1; CDR3 DNA: TGCAGCGGGACAGGGGGCGAGAACACTGAAGCTTTCTTT; CDR3 protein: CSGTGGENTEAFF
clone size: few; J gene: TRBJ2-5; D gene: TRBD2; V gene: TRBV4-3; CDR3 DNA: TGCGCCAGCAGCCATCAAGGGGACTATCAAGAGACCCAGTACTTC; CDR3 protein: CASSHQGDYQETQYF
clone size: NA; J gene: TRBJ2-7; D gene: NA; V gene: TRBV7-6; CDR3 DNA: TGTGCCAGCAGCTTAGGAGACGGCTACGAGCAGTACTTC; CDR3 protein: CASSLGDGYEQYF
clone size: NA; J gene: TRBJ2-3; D gene: TRBD1; V gene: TRBV7-8; CDR3 DNA: TGTGCCAGCAGCTCGGGGACAGGGAGCGCAGATACGCAGTATTTT; CDR3 protein: CASSSGTGSADTQYF
clone size: few; J gene: TRBJ2-1; D gene: NA; V gene: TRBV25-1; CDR3 DNA: TGTGCCAGCAGTAAATCCTCTGTGAGCTTTGAGCAGTTCTTC; CDR3 protein: CASSKSSVSFEQFF
clone size: NA; J gene: TRBJ1-5; D gene: NA; V gene: TRBV4-1; CDR3 DNA: TGCGCCAGCAGCCAAGTACTGGCAGGTAGTTTGGAGCCCCAGCATTTT; CDR3 protein: CASSQVLAGSLEPQHF
clone size: NA; J gene: TRBJ1-2; D gene: NA; V gene: TRBV4-3; CDR3 DNA: TGCGCCAGCAGCGGGGGTACAGGCTATGGCTACACCTTC; CDR3 protein: CASSGGTGYGYTF
clone size: NA; J gene: TRBJ2-7; D gene: TRBD2; V gene: TRBV11-2; CDR3 DNA: TGTGCCAGCAGCACCCCCAGGGAGGGAGTTTCCTTGGGGGCCTACGAGCAGTACTTC; CDR3 protein: CASSTPREGVSLGAYEQYF
clone size: NA; J gene: TRBJ1-4; D gene: NA; V gene: TRBV12-3/TRBV12-4; CDR3 DNA: TGTGCCGCAAGAAAGGAAAAACTGTTTTTT; CDR3 protein: CAARKEKLFF
clone size: NA; J gene: TRBJ2-1; D gene: NA; V gene: TRBV9; CDR3 DNA: TGTGCCAGCAGCGGCAGGGACGGACAATACAATGAGCAGTTCTTC; CDR3 protein: CASSGRDGQYNEQFF
clone size: NA; J gene: TRBJ1-1; D gene: NA; V gene: TRBV12-5; CDR3 DNA: TGTGCTAGTGGGCTTGGCGGGGTTGAAGCTTTCTTT; CDR3 protein: CASGLGGVEAFF
clone size: few; J gene: TRBJ1-1; D gene: NA; V gene: TRBV7-6; CDR3 DNA: TGTGCCAGCAGCGCGACAAGGAACACTGAAGCTTTCTTT; CDR3 protein: CASSATRNTEAFF
clone size: NA; J gene: TRBJ2-7; D gene: NA; V gene: TRBV4-1; CDR3 DNA: TGCGCCAGCAGCCAAGAAGGTGACTTATGGGACGAGCAGTACTTC; CDR3 protein: CASSQEGDLWDEQYF
clone size: NA; J gene: TRBJ2-1; D gene: TRBD2; V gene: TRBV29-1; CDR3 DNA: TGCAGCGTTGAAGAGGGAGCGGGGGGGAATGAGCAGTTCTTC; CDR3 protein: CSVEEGAGGNEQFF
clone size: NA; J gene: TRBJ2-2; D gene: NA; V gene: TRBV11-1; CDR3 DNA: TGTGCCAGCAGCCCGGCGGGGTTAAACACCGGGGAGCTGTTTTTT; CDR3 protein: CASSPAGLNTGELFF
clone size: few; J gene: TRBJ1-5; D gene: NA; V gene: TRBV20-1; CDR3 DNA: TGCAGTGCTAGACGGGACGGATCGAATAGCAATCAGCCCCAGCATTTT; CDR3 protein: CSARRDGSNSNQPQHF
clone size: few; J gene: TRBJ2-6; D gene: TRBD1; V gene: TRBV4-1; CDR3 DNA: TGCGCCAGCAGCCAAGATCAAACCGGGACAGGGGGCTCTGGGGCCAACGTCCTGACTTTC; CDR3 protein: CASSQDQTGTGGSGANVLTF
clone size: NA; J gene: TRBJ1-1; D gene: NA; V gene: TRBV2; CDR3 DNA: TGTGCCAGCAGTCTCCAACGGGACGAGACCCGCATGAACACTGAAGCTTTCTTT; CDR3 protein: CASSLQRDETRMNTEAFF
clone size: few; J gene: TRBJ2-1; D gene: TRBD2; V gene: TRBV20-1; CDR3 DNA: TGCAGTGCCGGAAGCCCTAGCGGCCGCTCCTACAATGAGCAGTTCTTC; CDR3 protein: CSAGSPSGRSYNEQFF
clone size: few; J gene: TRBJ1-1; D gene: TRBD1; V gene: TRBV5-1; CDR3 DNA: TGCGCCAGCAGCGCCCCCGGGACAGGGGTTGCCACTGAAGCTTTCTTT; CDR3 protein: CASSAPGTGVATEAFF
clone size: NA; J gene: TRBJ2-1; D gene: NA; V gene: TRBV6-5; CDR3 DNA: TGTGCTAGCAGCTCTTCCCTCCTACGGAGCTCCTACAATGAGCAGTTCTTC; CDR3 protein: CASSSSLLRSSYNEQFF
clone size: NA; J gene: TRBJ1-3; D gene: TRBD1; V gene: TRBV28; CDR3 DNA: TGTGCCAGCAGTTTGGTTCGACAGGGTTTCACTGTCTCTGGAAACACCGTATATTTT; CDR3 protein: CASSLVRQGFTVSGNTVYF
clone size: NA; J gene: TRBJ2-4; D gene: NA; V gene: TRBV6-5; CDR3 DNA: TGTGCCAGCAGTCCACAAGGCGGTGGGGATGATCAGTACTTC; CDR3 protein: CASSPQGGGDDQYF
clone size: NA; J gene: TRBJ2-5; D gene: NA; V gene: TRBV24-1; CDR3 DNA: TGTGCCACCAGTGACCGTACGGCCGTTGGGGAGACCCAGTACTTC; CDR3 protein: CATSDRTAVGETQYF
clone size: NA; J gene: TRBJ1-1; D gene: NA; V gene: TRBV4-1; CDR3 DNA: TGTGCCAGCAGCCAGGAGAAAGACGGAATAAACACTGAAGCTTTCTTT; CDR3 protein: CASSQEKDGINTEAFF
clone size: NA; J gene: TRBJ1-2; D gene: TRBD1; V gene: TRBV9; CDR3 DNA: TGTGCCAGCAGCGTAGGGGACAGCGAATACTATGGCTACACCTTC; CDR3 protein: CASSVGDSEYYGYTF
clone size: NA; J gene: TRBJ2-1; D gene: NA; V gene: TRBV4-1; CDR3 DNA: TGCGCCAGCAGCCAAGAACCAGGAGCCTACAATGAGCAGTTCTTC; CDR3 protein: CASSQEPGAYNEQFF